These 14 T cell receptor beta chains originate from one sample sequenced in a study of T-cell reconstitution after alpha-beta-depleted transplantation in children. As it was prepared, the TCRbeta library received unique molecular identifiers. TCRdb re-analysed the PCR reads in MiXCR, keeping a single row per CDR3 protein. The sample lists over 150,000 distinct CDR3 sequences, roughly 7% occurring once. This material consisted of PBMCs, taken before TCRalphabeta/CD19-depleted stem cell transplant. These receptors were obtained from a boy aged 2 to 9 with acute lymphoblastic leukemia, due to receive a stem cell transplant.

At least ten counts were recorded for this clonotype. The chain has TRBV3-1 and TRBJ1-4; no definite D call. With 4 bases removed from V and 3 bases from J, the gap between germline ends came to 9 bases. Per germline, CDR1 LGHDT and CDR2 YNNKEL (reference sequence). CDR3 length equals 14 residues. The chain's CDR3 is CASSPLVANEKLFF. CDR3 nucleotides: TGTGCCAGCAGCCCCCTTGTAGCTAATGAAAAACTGTTTTTT.

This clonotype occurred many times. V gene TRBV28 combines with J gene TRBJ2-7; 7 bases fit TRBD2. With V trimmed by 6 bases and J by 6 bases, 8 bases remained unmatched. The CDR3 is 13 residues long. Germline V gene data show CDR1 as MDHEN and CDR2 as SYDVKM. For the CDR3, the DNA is TGTGCCAGCAGGGGGGGGTCCCCCAGCGAGCAGTACTTC. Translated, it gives CASRGGSPSEQYF.

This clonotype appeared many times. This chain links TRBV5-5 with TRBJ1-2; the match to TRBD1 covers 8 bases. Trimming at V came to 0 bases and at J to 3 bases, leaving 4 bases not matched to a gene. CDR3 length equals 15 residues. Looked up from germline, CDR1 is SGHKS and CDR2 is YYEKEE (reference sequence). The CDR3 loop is CASSLGGTGDYGYTF. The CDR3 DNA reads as TGTGCCAGCAGCTTGGGAGGGACAGGAGACTATGGCTACACCTTC.

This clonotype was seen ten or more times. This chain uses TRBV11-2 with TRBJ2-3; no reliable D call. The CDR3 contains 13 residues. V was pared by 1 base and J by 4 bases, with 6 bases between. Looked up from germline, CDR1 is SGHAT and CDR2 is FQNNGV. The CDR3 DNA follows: TGTGCCAGCAGCTTAGGCCGGTCAGATACGCAGTATTTT. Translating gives CASSLGRSDTQYF.

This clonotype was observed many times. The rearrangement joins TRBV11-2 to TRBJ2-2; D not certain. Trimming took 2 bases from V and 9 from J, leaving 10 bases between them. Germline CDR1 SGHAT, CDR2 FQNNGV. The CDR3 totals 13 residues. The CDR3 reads CASSLSASRELFF. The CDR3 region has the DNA TGTGCCAGCAGCTTATCAGCTTCCAGGGAGCTGTTTTTT. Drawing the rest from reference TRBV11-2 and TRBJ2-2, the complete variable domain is EAGVAQSPRYKIIEKRQSVAFWCNPISGHATLYWYQQILGQGPKLLIQFQNNGVVDDSQLPKDRFSAERLKGVDSTLKIQPAKLEDSAVYLCASSLSASRELFFGEGSRLTVL.

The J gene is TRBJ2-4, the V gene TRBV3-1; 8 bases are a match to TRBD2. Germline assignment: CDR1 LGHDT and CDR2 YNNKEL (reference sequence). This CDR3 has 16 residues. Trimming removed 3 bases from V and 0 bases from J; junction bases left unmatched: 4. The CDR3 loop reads CASSHAGGLAKNIQYF. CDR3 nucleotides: TGTGCCAGCAGCCACGCGGGAGGTCTAGCCAAAAACATTCAGTACTTC.

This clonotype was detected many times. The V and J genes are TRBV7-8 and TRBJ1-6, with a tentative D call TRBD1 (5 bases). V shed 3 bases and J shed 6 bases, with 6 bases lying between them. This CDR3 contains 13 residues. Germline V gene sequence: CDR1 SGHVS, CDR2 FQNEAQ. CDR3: CASSFGTNSPLHF. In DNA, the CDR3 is TGTGCCAGCAGCTTCGGGACTAATTCACCCCTCCACTTT.

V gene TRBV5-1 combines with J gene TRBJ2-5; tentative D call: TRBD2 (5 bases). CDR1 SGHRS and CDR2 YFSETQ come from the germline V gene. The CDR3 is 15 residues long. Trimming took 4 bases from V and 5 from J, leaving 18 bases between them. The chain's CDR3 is CASSIRLPGEETQYF. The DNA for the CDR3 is TGCGCCAGCAGCATACGACTTCCTGGGGAGGAGACCCAGTACTTC.

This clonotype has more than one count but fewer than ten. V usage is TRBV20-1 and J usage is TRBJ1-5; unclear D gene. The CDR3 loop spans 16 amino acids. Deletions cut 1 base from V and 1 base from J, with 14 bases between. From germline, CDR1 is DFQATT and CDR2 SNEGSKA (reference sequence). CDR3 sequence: CSARGRRMGSNQPQHF. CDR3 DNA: TGCAGTGCTAGAGGTAGGCGGATGGGGAGCAATCAGCCCCAGCATTTT.

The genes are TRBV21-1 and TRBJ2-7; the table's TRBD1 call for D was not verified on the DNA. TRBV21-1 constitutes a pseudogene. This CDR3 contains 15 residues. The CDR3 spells CASSPRAGPGYEQYF. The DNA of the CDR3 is TGTGCCAGCAGCCCCCGGGCGGGGCCGGGGTACGAGCAGTACTTC.

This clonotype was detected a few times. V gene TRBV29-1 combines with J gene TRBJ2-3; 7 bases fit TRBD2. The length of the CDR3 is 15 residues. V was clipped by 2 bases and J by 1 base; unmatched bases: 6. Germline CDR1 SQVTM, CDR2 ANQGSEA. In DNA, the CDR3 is TGCAGCGTTGAAATGCTAGCGGCACGCACAGATACGCAGTATTTT. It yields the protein CSVEMLAARTDTQYF.

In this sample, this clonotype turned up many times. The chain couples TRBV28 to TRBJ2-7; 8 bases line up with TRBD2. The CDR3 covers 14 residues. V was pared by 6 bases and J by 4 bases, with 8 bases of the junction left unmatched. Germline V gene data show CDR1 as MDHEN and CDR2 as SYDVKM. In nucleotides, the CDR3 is TGTGCCAGCAGCTCGGGGGGGGAACCTTACGAGCAGTACTTC. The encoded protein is CASSSGGEPYEQYF.

For the CDR3, the DNA is TGCAGCGTTGCCCCCACGGCCCGGGTTGAGCAGTTCTTC. It yields the protein CSVAPTARVEQFF. This chain links TRBV29-1 with TRBJ2-1; no firm D call. The CDR3 is 13 residues long. Germline values: CDR1 SQVTM, CDR2 ANQGSEA. V gave up 4 bases and J gave up 9 bases, with 16 bases separating them.

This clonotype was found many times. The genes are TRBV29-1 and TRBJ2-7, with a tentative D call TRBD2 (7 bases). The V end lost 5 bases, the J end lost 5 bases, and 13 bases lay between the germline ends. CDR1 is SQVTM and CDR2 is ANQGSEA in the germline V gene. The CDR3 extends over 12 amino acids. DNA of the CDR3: TGCAGCGTTTCGGGGGGCTGGGACGAGCAGTACTTC. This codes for CSVSGGWDEQYF.